This entry lists 4 T cell receptor beta chains sequenced from one sample in a study of blood T cells in healthy people across ages. Primed by a sample-barcoded 5' primer and a J-beta primer mix, a second PCR proceeded for roughly 6 to 12 cycles. A single record per CDR3 protein comes from TCRdb applying MiXCR to the 5' RACE reads. The table has about a million distinct CDR3 sequences, approximately 49% seen once. The specimen was blood. These receptors came from a man younger than 40 in good health.

The rearrangement joins TRBV7-2 to TRBJ2-7, with 9 bases identical to TRBD2. The assigned J gene may be wrong: the sequence end matches TRBJ2-5 better. The CDR3 sequence is 17 residues long. Germline V CDR1 and CDR2: SGHTA, FQGNSA. The CDR3 protein is CASSFLAGGPVMKTQYF. The CDR3 nucleotides read TGTGCCAGCAGCTTCCTCGCGGGGGGGCCGGTTATGAAGACCCAGTACTTC.

The CDR3 here is CAISERGGSYNEQFF. For the CDR3, the DNA is TGTGCCATCAGTGAGAGGGGGGGCTCCTACAATGAGCAGTTCTTC. V usage is TRBV10-3 and J usage is TRBJ2-1, with TRBD2 as a possible D gene (7 bases). V was cut by 2 bases and J by 0 bases, with 8 bases left in between. The CDR3 sequence is 15 residues long. The germline CDR1 and CDR2 sequences are ENHRY and SYGVKD.

The rearrangement uses TRBV5-6 and TRBJ2-1, with D perhaps matching TRBD2 (5 bases). CDR1 and CDR2 from the germline V gene are SGHDT and YYEEEE. V was cut by 1 base and J by 10 bases, with 12 bases left in between. CDR3 length equals 13 residues. The CDR3 reads CASSLPGIGEQFF. CDR3 coding DNA: TGTGCCAGCAGCTTGCCGGGGATAGGGGAGCAGTTCTTC.

The rearrangement uses TRBV12-3 or TRBV12-4 and TRBJ2-1; D remains ambiguous. CDR3 length equals 14 residues. Trimming removed 3 bases from V and 4 bases from J, with 10 bases in between. The CDR3 DNA is TGTGCCAGCAGTTTCGACGGGTATTACAATGAGCAGTTCTTC. This codes for CASSFDGYYNEQFF.